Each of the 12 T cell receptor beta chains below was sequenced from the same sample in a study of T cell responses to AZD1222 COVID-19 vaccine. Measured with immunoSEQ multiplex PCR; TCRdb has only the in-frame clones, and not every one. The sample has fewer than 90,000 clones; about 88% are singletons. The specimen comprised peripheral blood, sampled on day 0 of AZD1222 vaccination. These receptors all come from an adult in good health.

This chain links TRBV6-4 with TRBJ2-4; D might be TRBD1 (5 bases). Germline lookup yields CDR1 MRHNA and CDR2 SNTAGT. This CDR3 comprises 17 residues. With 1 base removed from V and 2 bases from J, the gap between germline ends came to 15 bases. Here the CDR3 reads CASSDFGRVLSKNIQYF. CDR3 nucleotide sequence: TGTGCCAGCAGTGACTTCGGCAGGGTCCTTTCCAAAAACATTCAGTACTTC.

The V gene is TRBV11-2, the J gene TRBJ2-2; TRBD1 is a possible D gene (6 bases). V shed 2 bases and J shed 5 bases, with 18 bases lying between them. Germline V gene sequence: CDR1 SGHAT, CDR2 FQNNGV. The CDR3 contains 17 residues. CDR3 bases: TGTGCCAGCAGCTTATCGGGACAAAGGTTGAATACCGGGGAGCTGTTTTTT. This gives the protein CASSLSGQRLNTGELFF. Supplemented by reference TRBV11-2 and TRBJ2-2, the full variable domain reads EAGVAQSPRYKIIEKRQSVAFWCNPISGHATLYWYQQILGQGPKLLIQFQNNGVVDDSQLPKDRFSAERLKGVDSTLKIQPAKLEDSAVYLCASSLSGQRLNTGELFFGEGSRLTVL.

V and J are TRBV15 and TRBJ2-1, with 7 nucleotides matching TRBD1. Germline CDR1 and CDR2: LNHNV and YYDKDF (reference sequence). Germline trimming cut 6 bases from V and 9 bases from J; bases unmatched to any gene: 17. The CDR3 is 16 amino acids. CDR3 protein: CATRSFSQGDNGEQFF. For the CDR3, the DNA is TGTGCCACCAGGAGCTTCTCTCAGGGGGATAATGGTGAGCAGTTCTTC.

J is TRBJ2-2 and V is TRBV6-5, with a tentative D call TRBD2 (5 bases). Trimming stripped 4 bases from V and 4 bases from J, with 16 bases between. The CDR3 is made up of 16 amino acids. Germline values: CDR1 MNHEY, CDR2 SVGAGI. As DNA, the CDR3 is TGTGCCAGCAGTTTAAGACTGGACTCATCCACCGGGGAGCTGTTTTTT. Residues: CASSLRLDSSTGELFF.

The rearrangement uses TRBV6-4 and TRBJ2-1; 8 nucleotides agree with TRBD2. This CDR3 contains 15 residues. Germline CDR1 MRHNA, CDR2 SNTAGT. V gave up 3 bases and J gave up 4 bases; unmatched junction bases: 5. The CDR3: CASSEELAVYNEQFF. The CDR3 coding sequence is TGTGCCAGCAGTGAGGAACTAGCGGTATACAATGAGCAGTTCTTC.

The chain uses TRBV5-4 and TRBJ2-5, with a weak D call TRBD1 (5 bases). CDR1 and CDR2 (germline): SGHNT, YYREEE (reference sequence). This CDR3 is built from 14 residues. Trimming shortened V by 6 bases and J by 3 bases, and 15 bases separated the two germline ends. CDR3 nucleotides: TGTGCCAGCACCATAGGTATCAGGGAAGAGACCCAGTACTTC. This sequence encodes CASTIGIREETQYF.

CDR3 DNA sequence: TGTGCCAGCAGCCCCCCGGACCAAGAGACCCAGTACTTC. Encoded protein: CASSPPDQETQYF. The chain employs TRBV7-9 and TRBJ2-5, with unresolved D. In germline, CDR1 is SEHNR, CDR2 FQNEAQ (reference sequence). The V end was cut by 5 bases, the J end by 0 bases, with 7 bases between. This CDR3 contains 13 residues.

The CDR3 region is CASGGRRNTEAFF. Written as DNA, the CDR3 is TGTGCCAGTGGAGGCAGGAGGAACACTGAAGCTTTCTTT. J is TRBJ1-1 and V is TRBV19; D is undetermined. Per the germline V gene, CDR1 is LNHDA and CDR2 is SQIVND (reference sequence). With 8 bases removed from V and 1 base from J, the gap between germline ends came to 11 bases. The CDR3 spans 13 residues. Together with reference TRBV19 and TRBJ1-1, the CDR3 gives the full variable domain: DGGITQSPKYLFRKEGQNVTLSCEQNLNHDAMYWYRQDPGQGLRLIYYSQIVNDFQKGDIAEGYSVSREKKESFPLTVTSAQKNPTAFYLCASGGRRNTEAFFGQGTRLTVV.

This CDR3 is CASGSTSGGARDTQYF. The CDR3 DNA reads as TGTGCTAGTGGTTCGACTAGCGGGGGGGCCAGGGATACGCAGTATTTT. The genes are TRBV12-5 and TRBJ2-3, with TRBD2 matching 14 bases. With V trimmed by 4 bases and J by 6 bases, 6 bases remained unmatched. CDR1 LGHNT and CDR2 FRNRAP come from the germline V gene. This CDR3 has 16 amino acids. Drawing the rest from reference TRBV12-5 and TRBJ2-3, the complete variable domain is DARVTQTPRHKVTEMGQEVTMRCQPILGHNTVFWYRQTMMQGLELLAYFRNRAPLDDSGMPKDRFSAEMPDATLATLKIQPSEPRDSAVYFCASGSTSGGARDTQYFGPGTRLTVL.

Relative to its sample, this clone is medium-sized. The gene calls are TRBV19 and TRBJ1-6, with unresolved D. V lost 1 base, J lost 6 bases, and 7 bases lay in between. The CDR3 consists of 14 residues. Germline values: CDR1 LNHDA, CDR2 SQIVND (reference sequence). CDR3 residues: CASSIGRVNSPLHF. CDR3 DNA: TGTGCCAGTAGTATAGGCCGGGTTAATTCACCCCTCCACTTT.

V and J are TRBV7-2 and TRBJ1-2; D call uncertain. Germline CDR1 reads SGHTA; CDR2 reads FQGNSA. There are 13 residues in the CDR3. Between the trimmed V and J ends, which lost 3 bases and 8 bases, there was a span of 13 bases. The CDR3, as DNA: TGTGCCAGCAGCTTCTTCGGGGTAGTGGGCTACACCTTC. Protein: CASSFFGVVGYTF. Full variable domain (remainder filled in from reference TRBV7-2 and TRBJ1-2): GAGVSQSPSNKVTEKGKDVELRCDPISGHTALYWYRQSLGQGLEFLIYFQGNSAPDKSGLPSDRFSAERTGGSVSTLTIQRTQQEDSAVYLCASSFFGVVGYTFGSGTRLTVV.

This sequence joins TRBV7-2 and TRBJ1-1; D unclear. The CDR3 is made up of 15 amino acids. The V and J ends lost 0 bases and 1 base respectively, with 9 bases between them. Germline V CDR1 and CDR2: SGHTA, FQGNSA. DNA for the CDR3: TGTGCCAGCAGCTTAGCGTTCGGGCAGAACACTGAAGCTTTCTTT. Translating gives CASSLAFGQNTEAFF.